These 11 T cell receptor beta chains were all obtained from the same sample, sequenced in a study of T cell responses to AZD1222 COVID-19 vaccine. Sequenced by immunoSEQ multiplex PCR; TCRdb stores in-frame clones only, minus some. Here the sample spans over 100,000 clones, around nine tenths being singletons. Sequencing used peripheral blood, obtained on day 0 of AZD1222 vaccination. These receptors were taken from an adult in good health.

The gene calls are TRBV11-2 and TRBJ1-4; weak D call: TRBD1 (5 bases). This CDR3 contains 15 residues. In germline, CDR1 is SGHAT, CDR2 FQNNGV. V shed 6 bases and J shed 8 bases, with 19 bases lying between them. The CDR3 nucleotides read TGTGCCAGCAGTCCCTCTGGGACGGAGGGGGAAAAACTGTTTTTT. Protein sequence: CASSPSGTEGEKLFF. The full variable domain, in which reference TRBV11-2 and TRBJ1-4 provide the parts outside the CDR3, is EAGVAQSPRYKIIEKRQSVAFWCNPISGHATLYWYQQILGQGPKLLIQFQNNGVVDDSQLPKDRFSAERLKGVDSTLKIQPAKLEDSAVYLCASSPSGTEGEKLFFGSGTQLSVL.

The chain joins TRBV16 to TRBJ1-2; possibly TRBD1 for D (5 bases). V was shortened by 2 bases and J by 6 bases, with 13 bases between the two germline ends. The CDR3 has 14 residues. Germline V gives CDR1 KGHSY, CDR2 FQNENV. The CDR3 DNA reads TGTGCCAGCAGCCAAAATCATATGGGGGATGGCTACACCTTC. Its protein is CASSQNHMGDGYTF.

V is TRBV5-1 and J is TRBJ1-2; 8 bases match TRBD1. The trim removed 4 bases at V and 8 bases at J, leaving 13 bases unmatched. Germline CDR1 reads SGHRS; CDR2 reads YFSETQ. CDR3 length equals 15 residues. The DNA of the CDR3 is TGCGCCAGCAGCAACCCTGGGGCAGGGGGCAGAGGCTACACCTTC. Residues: CASSNPGAGGRGYTF.

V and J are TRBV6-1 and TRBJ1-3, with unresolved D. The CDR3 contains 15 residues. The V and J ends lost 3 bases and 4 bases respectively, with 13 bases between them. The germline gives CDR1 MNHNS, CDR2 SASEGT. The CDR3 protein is CASSEVALWGNTIYF. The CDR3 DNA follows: TGTGCCAGCAGTGAGGTCGCCCTATGGGGAAACACCATATATTTT.

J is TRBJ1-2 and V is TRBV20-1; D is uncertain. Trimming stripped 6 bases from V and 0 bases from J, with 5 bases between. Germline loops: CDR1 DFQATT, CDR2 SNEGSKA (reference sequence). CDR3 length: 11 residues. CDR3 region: CSAQPNYGYTF. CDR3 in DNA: TGCAGTGCACAGCCTAACTATGGCTACACCTTC.

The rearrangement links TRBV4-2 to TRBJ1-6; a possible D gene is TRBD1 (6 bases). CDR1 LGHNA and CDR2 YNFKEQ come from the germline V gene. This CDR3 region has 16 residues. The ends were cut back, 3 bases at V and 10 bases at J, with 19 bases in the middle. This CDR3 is CASSHTPGAISSPLHF. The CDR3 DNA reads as TGTGCCAGCAGCCACACCCCGGGGGCGATCAGCTCACCCCTCCACTTT.

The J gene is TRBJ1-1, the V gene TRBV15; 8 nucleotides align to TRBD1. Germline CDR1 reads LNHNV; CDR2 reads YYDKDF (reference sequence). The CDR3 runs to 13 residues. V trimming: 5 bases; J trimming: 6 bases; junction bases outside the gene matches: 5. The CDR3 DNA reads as TGTGCCACCAGCGGCGGACAGGGAGCTGAAGCTTTCTTT. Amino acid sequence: CATSGGQGAEAFF.

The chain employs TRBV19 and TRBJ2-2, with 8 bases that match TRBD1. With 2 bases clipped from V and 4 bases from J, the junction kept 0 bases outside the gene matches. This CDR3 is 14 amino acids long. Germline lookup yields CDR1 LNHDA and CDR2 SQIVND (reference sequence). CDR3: CASSITGGTGELFF. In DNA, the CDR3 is TGTGCCAGTAGTATAACAGGGGGCACCGGGGAGCTGTTTTTT.

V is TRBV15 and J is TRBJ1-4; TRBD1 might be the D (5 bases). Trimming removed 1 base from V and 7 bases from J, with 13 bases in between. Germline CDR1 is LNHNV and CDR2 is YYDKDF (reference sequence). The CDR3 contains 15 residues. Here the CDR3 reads CATSRGPERGEKLFF. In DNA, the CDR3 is TGTGCCACCAGCAGAGGGCCAGAAAGGGGTGAAAAACTGTTTTTT.

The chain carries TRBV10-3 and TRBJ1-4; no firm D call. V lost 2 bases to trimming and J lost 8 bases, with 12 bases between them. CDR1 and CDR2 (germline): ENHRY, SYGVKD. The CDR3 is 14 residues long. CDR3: CAISEPGLEEKLFF. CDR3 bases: TGTGCCATCAGTGAGCCCGGGTTGGAAGAAAAACTGTTTTTT.

The DNA of the CDR3 is TGTGCCAGCAGCCAAGATCCGGGGGGCTACACAGATACGCAGTATTTT. It yields the protein CASSQDPGGYTDTQYF. V and J are TRBV14 and TRBJ2-3; TRBD2 is a possible D gene (7 bases). Per germline, CDR1 SGHDN and CDR2 FVKESK. V was pared by 0 bases and J by 2 bases, with 12 bases between. The CDR3 consists of 16 residues.